The 10 T cell receptor beta chains listed next were all sequenced from one sample in a study of monozygotic twins with cystic fibrosis. TCRdb's copy holds only in-frame clones and misses some; the assay was immunoSEQ multiplex PCR. Of tens of thousands of clones in the sample, approximately 72% are singletons; the top ten hold around 0.8%. Specimen: blood. The receptors originated from a girl aged 10 to 17 with cystic fibrosis.

V and J are TRBV7-2 and TRBJ1-2; D possibly corresponds to TRBD1 (5 bases). V lost 0 bases to trimming and J lost 8 bases, with 13 bases between them. This CDR3 has 14 amino acids. Germline CDR1 is SGHTA and CDR2 is FQGNSA. The CDR3 region has the DNA TGTGCCAGCAGCTTAGCTGGCAGGGCGAAAGGCTACACCTTC. Protein: CASSLAGRAKGYTF.

This clone was seen a single time. This rearrangement joins TRBV7-2 to TRBJ2-1, with 8 nucleotides matching TRBD2. Germline V CDR1 and CDR2: SGHTA, FQGNSA. The CDR3 length is 15 residues. V lost 0 bases to trimming and J lost 5 bases; unmatched junction nucleotides: 3. CDR3 in DNA: TGTGCCAGCAGCTTAGCCAGGACTAGCAACAATGAGCAGTTCTTC. Residues: CASSLARTSNNEQFF.

The genes are TRBV10-3 and TRBJ2-5; 9 bases match TRBD2. The CDR3 contains 16 residues. Per the germline V gene, CDR1 is ENHRY and CDR2 is SYGVKD. V shed 0 bases, J shed 5 bases, and the junction held 7 bases outside the gene matches. CDR3 bases: TGTGCCATCAGTGAGTCTGGAGCGGGAGGCCCCGAGACCCAGTACTTC. Encoded protein: CAISESGAGGPETQYF.

In this sample, this clone turned up once. The gene calls are TRBV6-6 and TRBJ2-7; 9 bases are shared with TRBD2. Trimming removed 6 bases from V and 3 bases from J; junction bases left unmatched: 6. The CDR3 is 14 amino acids. Germline lookup yields CDR1 MNHNY and CDR2 SVGAGI (reference sequence). In DNA, the CDR3 is TGTGCCAGCAGCTCCCCACTAGCGGGCTACGAGCAGTACTTC. Its translation is CASSSPLAGYEQYF.

This clone was found once. The chain links TRBV4-3 to TRBJ1-1, with D unclear. V lost 2 bases to trimming and J lost 0 bases, with 4 bases between them. The CDR3 runs 13 residues. The germline CDR1 and CDR2 sequences are LGHNA and YSLEER. This CDR3 is CASSQLLNTEAFF. The CDR3 DNA reads as TGCGCCAGCAGCCAACTTTTGAACACTGAAGCTTTCTTT.

V and J are TRBV2 and TRBJ2-5; D possibly uses TRBD1 or TRBD2 (5 bases each). Germline assignment: CDR1 SNHLY and CDR2 FYNNEI. V was cut by 2 bases and J by 4 bases, with 14 bases left in between. The CDR3 spans 15 residues. Written as DNA, the CDR3 is TGTGCCAGCAGTGAAAGGTTAAGGGACCGAGAGACCCAGTACTTC. Translating gives CASSERLRDRETQYF. Full variable domain (missing parts from reference TRBV2 and TRBJ2-5): EPEVTQTPSHQVTQMGQEVILRCVPISNHLYFYWYRQILGQKVEFLVSFYNNEISEKSEIFDDQFSVERPDGSNFTLKIRSTKLEDSAMYFCASSERLRDRETQYFGPGTRLLVL.

The chain recombines TRBV4-3 with TRBJ2-5, with D maybe TRBD2 (6 bases). CDR3 length equals 17 residues. Per germline, CDR1 LGHNA and CDR2 YSLEER. Trimming left V 3 bases short and J 9 bases short, with 26 bases between. The CDR3 DNA sequence: TGCGCCAGCAGCCACTCAGTCGCTGGGGAGCCCTCGGGAGCCCAGTACTTC. Translated, it gives CASSHSVAGEPSGAQYF.

V usage is TRBV5-1 and J usage is TRBJ1-4, with TRBD1 as a possible D gene (5 bases). The V gene's germline CDR1 is SGHRS and CDR2 YFSETQ. CDR3 length: 13 amino acids. V lost 0 bases and J 5 bases, leaving 5 bases between the germline ends. Written as DNA, the CDR3 is TGCGCCAGCAGCTTGGACAGGAATGAAAAACTGTTTTTT. It specifies CASSLDRNEKLFF.

This chain uses TRBV28 with TRBJ2-7; 9 bases agree with TRBD1. Germline CDR1 and CDR2: MDHEN and SYDVKM. J was trimmed by 6 bases and V by 3 bases; bases with no gene match: 6. This CDR3 has 14 residues. The chain's CDR3 is CASSLPGTGSEQYV. The CDR3 coding sequence is TGTGCCAGCAGTTTGCCGGGGACAGGGAGCGAGCAGTACGTC.

The chain employs TRBV7-9 and TRBJ2-7, with 9 bases aligning to TRBD2. CDR3 length: 17 residues. Germline lookup yields CDR1 SEHNR and CDR2 FQNEAQ (reference sequence). V trimming: 1 base; J trimming: 0 bases; junction bases outside the gene matches: 7. The CDR3, as DNA: TGTGCCAGCAGCTTAGGTTGGAATAGCGGGAGCTCCTACGAGCAGTACGTC. Translation: CASSLGWNSGSSYEQYV.